The 13 T cell receptor beta chains below come from one sample, sequenced in a study of blood T cell repertoires in COVID-19. Sequencing used immunoSEQ multiplex PCR; TCRdb keeps in-frame clones, though not all of them. Of around 65,000 clones in the sample, roughly 80% are singletons; the top ten hold more than 15%. The sequencing sample was made of peripheral blood. The source of these receptors is a man in his 60s with acute or convalescent COVID-19.

This sequence joins TRBV23-1 and TRBJ1-2, with 9 bases identical to TRBD1. TRBV23-1 falls under the ORF class, with uncertain function. With 4 bases clipped from V and 8 bases from J, the junction kept 11 bases outside the gene matches. The CDR3 is 15 residues long. The DNA of the CDR3 is TGCGCCAGCAGTCGACCGGGACAGGGATCCGGCGGCTACACCTTC. Its translation: CASSRPGQGSGGYTF.

With respect to this clone: Other nucleotide sequences from this sample produce the same CDR3. The V gene is TRBV2, the J gene TRBJ1-5; 8 positions match TRBD1. The V gene's germline CDR1 is SNHLY and CDR2 FYNNEI. Germline trimming cut 5 bases from V and 6 bases from J; bases unmatched to any gene: 6. CDR3 length equals 14 residues. CDR3 protein: CASSSQGAGQPQHF. The CDR3 DNA sequence: TGTGCCAGCAGTTCCCAGGGGGCTGGTCAGCCCCAGCATTTT.

In its sample, this clone was seen once. Here the CDR3 DNA reads TGTGCCAGCAGCCCCCCGGCCTACGAGCAGTACTTC. Its protein is CASSPPAYEQYF. The J gene is TRBJ2-7, the V gene TRBV7-2; D is uncertain. Germline CDR1 and CDR2: SGHTA and FQGNSA. With 5 bases removed from V and 2 bases from J, the gap between germline ends came to 7 bases. The CDR3 totals 12 residues. The full variable domain, with the rest looked up from reference TRBV7-2 and TRBJ2-7, is GAGVSQSPSNKVTEKGKDVELRCDPISGHTALYWYRQSLGQGLEFLIYFQGNSAPDKSGLPSDRFSAERTGGSVSTLTIQRTQQEDSAVYLCASSPPAYEQYFGPGTRLTVT.

The chain uses TRBV5-1 and TRBJ2-5, with TRBD2 as a possible D gene (5 bases). Germline assignment: CDR1 SGHRS and CDR2 YFSETQ. V shed 3 bases and J shed 4 bases, with 13 bases lying between them. The CDR3 totals 14 residues. This CDR3 reads CASSYEGSRETQYF. In DNA, the CDR3 is TGCGCCAGCAGCTATGAGGGCTCAAGAGAGACCCAGTACTTC.

The rearrangement joins TRBV10-2 to TRBJ2-3; TRBD2 matches 9 bases. The V gene end was trimmed by 0 bases and the J gene end by 5 bases; junction bases not matched to a gene: 6. The CDR3 loop spans 16 amino acids. Per germline, CDR1 WSHSY and CDR2 SAAADI. The CDR3 DNA reads TGCGCCAGCAGTGAGTCTACCGGGACTAGCTTAGATACGCAGTATTTT. Its protein is CASSESTGTSLDTQYF.

This clone is a singleton in its sample. The chain uses TRBV6-2 or TRBV6-3 and TRBJ1-2; 7 bases align to TRBD1. V was pared by 2 bases and J by 7 bases, with 13 bases of the junction left unmatched. Germline V gene data show CDR1 as MNHEY and CDR2 as SVGEGT. The CDR3 totals 16 residues. The CDR3 here is CASSYPTTGLAGGYTF. The CDR3 DNA reads as TGTGCCAGCAGTTACCCTACGACAGGGTTGGCTGGTGGCTACACCTTC.

The rearrangement joins TRBV18 to TRBJ2-7; D unclear. Trimming stripped 5 bases from V and 2 bases from J, with 19 bases between. The length of the CDR3 is 16 residues. CDR1 and CDR2 (germline): KGHSH, LQKENI. CDR3 amino acids: CASSEARPDLPYEQYF. The CDR3 bases are TGTGCCAGCTCAGAAGCGAGGCCAGACCTGCCCTACGAGCAGTACTTC.

The chain links TRBV6-1 to TRBJ1-2; 8 bases are shared with TRBD1. Germline V CDR1 and CDR2: MNHNS, SASEGT. CDR3 length: 15 amino acids. Trimming removed 2 bases from V and 10 bases from J; junction bases left unmatched: 12. The CDR3 region is CASSERADRGADYTF. The CDR3, as DNA: TGTGCCAGCAGTGAACGGGCAGACAGGGGAGCAGACTACACCTTC.

The chain has TRBV3-1 (or the pseudogene TRBV3-2) and TRBJ1-1, with a weak D call TRBD1 (5 bases). This CDR3 contains 13 residues. The germline V gene encodes CDR1 LGHDT and CDR2 YNNKEL (reference sequence). Trimming stripped 1 base from V and 8 bases from J, with 11 bases between. In DNA form, the CDR3 reads TGTGCCAGCAGCCAAGTTTCGGGGGTCGAAGCTTTCTTT. This sequence encodes CASSQVSGVEAFF.

The CDR3 DNA follows: TGCGCCAGCAGCAGGCAGGACACGCAAGAGACCCAGTACTTC. It codes for CASSRQDTQETQYF. The gene calls are TRBV5-1 and TRBJ2-5; tentative D call: TRBD1 (5 bases). Per germline, CDR1 SGHRS and CDR2 YFSETQ. Trimming shortened V by 4 bases and J by 2 bases, and 12 bases separated the two germline ends. There are 14 residues in the CDR3.

The chain uses TRBV11-2 and TRBJ2-2, with TRBD2 identical over 13 bases. CDR3 size: 18 residues. V shed 5 bases, J shed 6 bases, and the junction held 12 bases outside the gene matches. Germline V CDR1 and CDR2: SGHAT, FQNNGV. CDR3 in amino acids: CASSPRGTSGGAAGELFF. As DNA, the CDR3 is TGTGCCAGCAGCCCCAGGGGCACTAGCGGGGGGGCCGCCGGGGAGCTGTTTTTT. Based on the CDR3 plus reference TRBV11-2 and TRBJ2-2, the full variable domain is EAGVAQSPRYKIIEKRQSVAFWCNPISGHATLYWYQQILGQGPKLLIQFQNNGVVDDSQLPKDRFSAERLKGVDSTLKIQPAKLEDSAVYLCASSPRGTSGGAAGELFFGEGSRLTVL.

The chain joins TRBV11-1 to TRBJ2-7, with 9 nucleotides matching TRBD1. The trim removed 0 bases at V and 3 bases at J, leaving 9 bases unmatched. The CDR3 length is 17 residues. CDR1 is SGHAT, CDR2 FQDESV, per germline (reference sequence). CDR3 in DNA: TGTGCCAGCAGCTTAGCCAGCCAGATGGGACAGGGCTACGAGCAGTACTTC. Translation gives CASSLASQMGQGYEQYF. The whole variable domain, remainder taken from reference TRBV11-1 and TRBJ2-7, is EAEVAQSPRYKITEKSQAVAFWCDPISGHATLYWYRQILGQGPELLVQFQDESVVDDSQLPKDRFSAERLKGVDSTLKIQPAELGDSAMYLCASSLASQMGQGYEQYFGPGTRLTVT.

This clone has a single count. The chain uses TRBV24-1 and TRBJ2-5, with D maybe TRBD1 (8 bases). The germline V gene encodes CDR1 KGHDR and CDR2 SFDVKD. Deletions cut 1 base from V and 4 bases from J, with 18 bases between. The CDR3 sequence is 17 residues long. CDR3 region: CATSDLAQGGKGETQYF. The CDR3 bases are TGTGCCACCAGTGATTTAGCACAGGGGGGGAAGGGAGAGACCCAGTACTTC.